Described below is a single T cell receptor (beta chain) sequence and its context. The data belong to a study of OX40 agonist ivuxolimab in advanced cancers. Across the whole study: Two patients with cutaneous melanoma and one with hepatocellular carcinoma, three in total, showed partial responses.

Clones were read by immunoSEQ multiplex PCR, and TCRdb kept only the in-frame ones, dropping some. The sample lists around 61,000 clones; around 93% were seen once. Per germline, CDR1 MNHNY and CDR2 SVGAGI (reference sequence). The CDR3 is made up of 12 amino acids. Deletions cut 5 bases from V and 2 bases from J, with 6 bases between. The sample here was CD4+ or CD8+ T cells sorted from blood, taken in a trial of the OX40 agonist ivuxolimab. The source is an adult with an advanced solid tumor such as melanoma, head and neck, liver or kidney cancer. The rearrangement joins TRBV6-6 to TRBJ2-5; D gene unclear. CDR3 sequence (DNA): TGTGCCAGCAGTGACACACAAGAGACCCAGTACTTC. Its protein product is CASSDTQETQYF.